A single sample gave rise to the 19 T cell receptor beta chains below, sequenced in a study of CD4 T cells in relation to SARS-CoV-2 and coronaviruses. For these TCRs, the target antigens are not known. Data came from immunoSEQ multiplex PCR; TCRdb stores just in-frame clones and leaves some out. This table holds about 40,000 clones, approximately 80% found once. Sequencing was carried out using memory CD4+ T cells from PBMCs, cultured in vitro. Every receptor here comes from an adult with COVID-19.

The rearrangement links TRBV15 to TRBJ2-1; TRBD1 matches at 10 bases. The CDR3 sequence is 14 residues long. V was pared by 5 bases and J by 15 bases, with 13 bases of the junction left unmatched. The V gene's germline CDR1 is LNHNV and CDR2 YYDKDF (reference sequence). Here the CDR3 DNA reads TGTGCCACCAGCGACCGGGACAGGGGTTTCGGGCCGTTCTTC. Protein product: CATSDRDRGFGPFF.

The rearrangement links TRBV15 to TRBJ2-5; tentative D call: TRBD1 (7 bases). V gave up 5 bases and J gave up 2 bases, with 24 bases separating them. In germline, CDR1 is LNHNV, CDR2 YYDKDF (reference sequence). The CDR3 covers 18 residues. The CDR3: CATSLENALTGTQETQYF. CDR3 coding DNA: TGTGCCACCAGCTTAGAGAACGCCCTGACAGGGACTCAAGAGACCCAGTACTTC.

V is TRBV6-5 and J is TRBJ1-1, with D perhaps matching TRBD1 (5 bases). The CDR3 runs 12 residues. The V end was cut by 7 bases, the J end by 1 base, with 7 bases between. Germline V gene sequence: CDR1 MNHEY, CDR2 SVGAGI. This chain's CDR3 is CASTGTNTEAFF. The CDR3 DNA is TGTGCCAGCACCGGGACGAACACTGAAGCTTTCTTT.

V gene TRBV27 combines with J gene TRBJ1-2; TRBD1 agrees at 10 bases. Unmatched junction bases numbered 17, after V lost 8 bases and J lost 8 bases. Germline V gene sequence: CDR1 MNHEY, CDR2 SMNVEV (reference sequence). The CDR3 length is 16 residues. The CDR3 DNA sequence: TGTGCCAGCGGTAGACAGGGGGCGTCTTCATACGGCGGCTACACCTTC. Its protein product is CASGRQGASSYGGYTF.

The chain recombines TRBV28 with TRBJ2-5; 10 bases align to TRBD2. V lost 5 bases, J lost 5 bases, and 5 bases stayed unmatched. Germline loops: CDR1 MDHEN, CDR2 SYDVKM. The CDR3 is made up of 14 amino acids. In nucleotides, the CDR3 is TGTGCCAGCAGTCTAGCGGGAGAGGGGGAGACCCAGTACTTC. It is translated as CASSLAGEGETQYF.

The table lists this clone with a few counts. The chain carries TRBV18 and TRBJ1-5, with D hard to call. The germline V gene encodes CDR1 KGHSH and CDR2 LQKENI. Trimming removed 6 bases from V and 0 bases from J, with 9 bases in between. CDR3 length: 14 amino acids. The CDR3 region has the DNA TGTGCCAGCTCCCCGGACTCTAGCAATCAGCCCCAGCATTTT. This translates into CASSPDSSNQPQHF.

V and J are TRBV11-2 and TRBJ2-5; a possible D gene is TRBD2 (7 bases). This CDR3 region has 14 residues. V was trimmed by 5 bases and J by 5 bases, leaving 15 bases between them. Germline V CDR1 and CDR2: SGHAT, FQNNGV. The DNA of the CDR3 is TGTGCCAGCAGCCACGGCGGGGGCGATGAGACCCAGTACTTC. The encoded protein is CASSHGGGDETQYF.

CDR3 in amino acids: CASSPLGQPQHF. The CDR3, as DNA: TGTGCCAGCAGCCCATTAGGCCAGCCCCAGCATTTT. The rearrangement links TRBV12-3 or TRBV12-4 to TRBJ1-5; no clear D. The CDR3 totals 12 residues. V was pared by 6 bases and J by 7 bases, with 10 bases between.

The chain carries TRBV9 and TRBJ1-2; possible D gene TRBD1, 6 bases. The CDR3 is 13 residues long. V lost 5 bases to trimming and J lost 1 base, with 9 bases between them. Per the germline V gene, CDR1 is SGDLS and CDR2 is YYNGEE. Written as DNA, the CDR3 is TGTGCCAGCAGAGGGACATATAACTATGGCTACACCTTC. This codes for CASRGTYNYGYTF. Full variable domain (missing parts from reference TRBV9 and TRBJ1-2): DSGVTQTPKHLITATGQRVTLRCSPRSGDLSVYWYQQSLDQGLQFLIQYYNGEERAKGNILERFSAQQFPDLHSELNLSSLELGDSALYFCASRGTYNYGYTFGSGTRLTVV.

The chain joins TRBV2 to TRBJ2-4; TRBD2 agrees at 11 bases. The germline CDR1 and CDR2 sequences are SNHLY and FYNNEI. With 6 bases clipped from V and 15 bases from J, the junction kept 13 bases outside the gene matches. The length of the CDR3 is 14 residues. CDR3 amino acids: CASSLAGGLPGGYF. The CDR3 DNA reads as TGTGCCAGCAGCCTAGCGGGAGGCCTCCCGGGTGGGTACTTC.

The chain uses TRBV6-5 and TRBJ2-7; perhaps TRBD2 as D (6 bases). V dropped 2 bases and J dropped 3 bases, with 14 bases sitting between them. This CDR3 contains 15 residues. The V gene's germline CDR1 is MNHEY and CDR2 SVGAGI. The CDR3 spells CASSYGGGLVYEQYF. The CDR3 DNA reads TGTGCCAGCAGTTACGGTGGGGGGTTGGTCTACGAGCAGTACTTC.

The chain links TRBV28 to TRBJ1-6; D gene unclear. V lost 1 base and J lost 6, with 13 bases in between. The CDR3 is 16 amino acids. CDR1 and CDR2 from the germline V gene are MDHEN and SYDVKM. The CDR3 DNA sequence: TGTGCCAGCAGTTTATCAGTAGGACTGGGTAATTCACCCCTCCACTTT. This sequence encodes CASSLSVGLGNSPLHF. Complete variable domain (other parts from reference TRBV28 and TRBJ1-6): DVKVTQSSRYLVKRTGEKVFLECVQDMDHENMFWYRQDPGLGLRLIYFSYDVKMKEKGDIPEGYSVSREKKERFSLILESASTNQTSMYLCASSLSVGLGNSPLHFGNGTRLTVT.

By sample fraction, this clone is medium-sized. The genes are TRBV7-2 and TRBJ2-3; D is perhaps TRBD1 or TRBD2 (5 bases each). The V end was cut by 4 bases, the J end by 3 bases, with 11 bases between. The germline V gene has CDR1 SGHTA and CDR2 FQGNSA. There are 14 residues in the CDR3. CDR3 region: CASSSQGRTDTQYF. The CDR3 coding sequence is TGTGCCAGCAGCTCGCAGGGACGGACAGATACGCAGTATTTT.

V and J are TRBV4-2 and TRBJ2-5; 14 bases agree with TRBD2. Germline CDR1 reads LGHNA; CDR2 reads YNFKEQ. The CDR3 extends over 17 amino acids. The V and J ends lost 0 bases and 5 bases, in that order; junction bases with no gene match: 5. CDR3 amino acids: CASSQDGTSGRGETQYF. The DNA for the CDR3 is TGTGCCAGCAGCCAAGATGGGACTAGCGGGAGAGGGGAGACCCAGTACTTC.

This clone was observed once. V usage is TRBV19 and J usage is TRBJ2-3; D unresolved. CDR1 and CDR2 (germline): LNHDA, SQIVND (reference sequence). Trimming left V 3 bases short and J 6 bases short, with 13 bases between. The CDR3 is 14 amino acids. The CDR3 sequence is CASSMAQPSDTQYF. CDR3 nucleotide sequence: TGTGCCAGTAGTATGGCCCAGCCGAGTGATACGCAGTATTTT.

V and J are TRBV9 and TRBJ2-3; D may be TRBD1 (5 bases). The CDR3 is 15 amino acids. The ends were cut back, 4 bases at V and 0 bases at J, with 12 bases in the middle. CDR1 is SGDLS, CDR2 YYNGEE, per germline. DNA of the CDR3: TGTGCCAGCAGCCGAACAGGAACTAGCACAGATACGCAGTATTTT. As protein: CASSRTGTSTDTQYF.

The chain is built from TRBV15 and TRBJ2-5; TRBD2 is a possible D gene (5 bases). Per germline, CDR1 LNHNV and CDR2 YYDKDF (reference sequence). V lost 8 bases to trimming and J lost 7 bases, with 17 bases between them. CDR3 length equals 13 residues. The CDR3 sequence: CATGLGRSRTQYF. The DNA for the CDR3 is TGTGCCACCGGACTCGGGCGGTCCCGGACCCAGTACTTC. Combining the CDR3 with reference TRBV15 and TRBJ2-5 gives the whole variable domain DAMVIQNPRYQVTQFGKPVTLSCSQTLNHNVMYWYQQKSSQAPKLLFHYYDKDFNNEADTPDNFQSRRPNTSFCFLDIRSPGLGDTAMYLCATGLGRSRTQYFGPGTRLLVL.

In this sample, this clone turned up once. The chain's CDR3 is CASSLSGTRNGETQYF. DNA for the CDR3: TGTGCCAGCAGCTTGTCCGGGACAAGGAATGGAGAGACCCAGTACTTC. The chain joins TRBV7-2 to TRBJ2-5; weak D call: TRBD1 (6 bases). This CDR3 region has 16 residues. The germline gives CDR1 SGHTA, CDR2 FQGNSA. Deletions cut 3 bases from V and 4 bases from J, with 18 bases between.

This clone was counted once. The chain uses TRBV7-2 and TRBJ1-1, with D tentatively TRBD1 (5 bases). V dropped 1 base and J dropped 1 base, with 7 bases sitting between them. The CDR3 sequence is 14 residues long. Germline assignment: CDR1 SGHTA and CDR2 FQGNSA. CDR3 protein: CASSLGGGNTEAFF. As DNA, the CDR3 is TGTGCCAGCAGCTTAGGCGGGGGGAACACTGAAGCTTTCTTT.